This record covers a single TCR beta chain. Its cognate antigen is unknown. Treatment meaning: approximately 9-day PBMC culture with coronavirus spike peptide pools or control peptides (ViraFEST assay). According to the study, CD4+ T cells from the unexposed donor were gathered ahead of the COVID-19 pandemic (2011-2018). ViraFEST grew antigen-specific T cells using peptide pools, then sequenced TCRs. The data derive from a study of vaccination and CD4 T cells after COVID-19. Overall study: Convalescents were six males and four females, two of them Hispanic. Overlapping spike peptides served as the stimulus for the cells. These peptides came from SARS-CoV-2 and from the common cold coronaviruses HCoV-NL63, HCoV-OC43 and HCoV-229E.

Study-level findings and limits: The study found that a median about 90% of reactive clones in convalescent patients appeared only post-vaccination.

An Oncomine TCR Beta short-read assay was used to sequence the DNA from cultured CD4+ T cells. MiXCR, applied by TCRdb to the PCR reads, yields one record per CDR3 protein. The sample yields about 9,000 distinct CDR3 sequences, about 44% seen once. The sample taken for sequencing was CD4+ T cells from blood, cultured in vitro. The receptor comes from a human donor in good health.

CDR3 in amino acids: CASSIRGGPGEQYF. CDR3 sequence (DNA): TGTGCCAGTAGTATAAGGGGGGGTCCAGGCGAGCAGTACTTC. V and J are TRBV19 and TRBJ2-7; TRBD2 might be the D (7 bases). CDR3 length equals 14 residues. V was cut by 2 bases and J by 6 bases, with 14 bases left in between. Germline V gene data show CDR1 as LNHDA and CDR2 as SQIVND (reference sequence).